The 9 T cell receptor beta chains reported below all come from one sample, sequenced in a study of T cells in Graves' hyperthyroidism and ophthalmopathy. TCR beta CDR3 regions were amplified from RNA. HTBI primers were employed in a first-round RT-PCR of the TCR CDR3. From the multiplex PCR reads, TCRdb called clonotypes with MiXCR, one entry per CDR3 protein. In the table there are approximately 610,000 distinct CDR3 sequences, around 17% of which are singletons. Sequencing was done on a sample of blood. These receptors originate from a woman aged 18-35 years with Graves' hyperthyroidism.

The rearrangement joins TRBV10-3 to TRBJ2-2; D gene uncertain. This CDR3 is built from 12 residues. Deletions cut 6 bases from V and 6 bases from J, with 8 bases between. Germline CDR1 reads ENHRY; CDR2 reads SYGVKD. CDR3 in amino acids: CAIRATAGELFF. The CDR3 bases are TGTGCCATCAGGGCCACAGCCGGGGAGCTGTTTTTT.

This clonotype came up many times. J is TRBJ1-5 and V is TRBV12-3 or TRBV12-4; no firm D call. Trimming pared 1 base from V and 2 bases from J, leaving 9 bases between. The CDR3 contains 15 residues. The CDR3 reads CASSLVGGGNQPQHF. The CDR3 DNA sequence: TGTGCCAGCAGTTTAGTCGGAGGAGGCAATCAGCCCCAGCATTTT.

Ten or more counts support this clonotype. The rearrangement uses TRBV5-4 and TRBJ2-7; 7 bases align to TRBD1. V shed 3 bases and J 7 bases; nucleotides not matched to a gene: 7. The CDR3 length is 13 residues. CDR1 and CDR2 (germline): SGHNT, YYREEE (reference sequence). The CDR3 reads CASSSPGQREQYF. CDR3 DNA sequence: TGTGCCAGCAGCTCCCCGGGACAGCGGGAGCAGTACTTC.

This clonotype has more than one count but fewer than ten. V and J are TRBV20-1 and TRBJ1-2; no reliable D call. CDR1 DFQATT and CDR2 SNEGSKA come from the germline V gene (reference sequence). V lost 5 bases, J lost 7 bases, and 20 bases lay in between. This CDR3 spans 14 amino acids. This CDR3 is CSAGPGRTTAGYTF. CDR3 nucleotides: TGCAGTGCTGGCCCCGGCAGGACCACAGCTGGCTACACCTTC.

The V call is TRBV28, the J call TRBJ1-2; no reliable D call. From germline, CDR1 is MDHEN and CDR2 SYDVKM. The CDR3 is 12 residues long. V was shortened by 7 bases and J by 5 bases, with 11 bases between the two germline ends. This CDR3 is CASIGAGYGYTF. The DNA of the CDR3 is TGTGCCAGCATAGGAGCTGGATATGGCTACACCTTC.

Many counts were recorded for this clonotype. The gene calls are TRBV12-5 and TRBJ1-1; 7 nucleotides match TRBD1. From germline, CDR1 is LGHNT and CDR2 FRNRAP. Trimming took 0 bases from V and 4 from J; bases not matched to a gene: 5. The CDR3 covers 15 residues. CDR3 DNA sequence: TGTGCTAGTGGTTTGGTATGGGCAGGGGGCACTGAAGCTTTCTTT. Its protein product is CASGLVWAGGTEAFF.

This clonotype showed up many times. The rearrangement links TRBV7-8 to TRBJ1-1, with D tentatively TRBD1 (6 bases). V lost 2 bases and J lost 2, with 15 bases in between. The length of the CDR3 is 16 residues. The germline V gene has CDR1 SGHVS and CDR2 FQNEAQ. This CDR3 is CASSLPARTVNTEAFF. The CDR3 DNA reads as TGTGCCAGCAGCTTACCGGCCCGGACAGTAAACACTGAAGCTTTCTTT.

This clonotype was detected ten times or more. The chain carries TRBV20-1 and TRBJ2-1; 10 nucleotides agree with TRBD2. Looked up from germline, CDR1 is DFQATT and CDR2 is SNEGSKA (reference sequence). V lost 3 bases, J lost 10 bases, and 15 bases stayed unmatched. This CDR3 has 16 residues. The chain's CDR3 is CSASSLLAGEHGEQFF. CDR3 in DNA: TGCAGTGCTAGTAGCCTTCTAGCGGGAGAACACGGGGAGCAGTTCTTC.

The chain has TRBV19 and TRBJ2-2; 16 positions match TRBD2. The J segment lost 0 bases and the V segment lost 4 bases, leaving 2 bases of the junction unmatched. This CDR3 spans 18 amino acids. Germline CDR1 and CDR2: LNHDA and SQIVND (reference sequence). The CDR3 loop is CASSTGLAGGANTGELFF. As DNA, the CDR3 is TGTGCCAGTAGTACGGGACTAGCGGGAGGGGCGAACACCGGGGAGCTGTTTTTT.